This T cell receptor beta chain is drawn from a study of T cell repertoires in ileal Crohn's disease (dated by TCRdb to the late 2010s). About the investigation overall: The median duration of disease was approximately eight years, and at the time of surgery approximately 34% of patients were active smokers. Endoscopic postoperative recurrence was defined as a Rutgeerts score above i0. A prospective multicentre cohort supplied the roughly 57 Crohn's disease patients whose TCR repertoires were analysed. About half of the patients received postoperative therapy: roughly 10 received thiopurines and 15 to 20 received anti-TNF agents. The study was conducted in parallel with a multicentre cohort that was designed to identify predictors of early endoscopic recurrence following ileocolonic resection. Every patient underwent surgery because of a complication, which was stricturing disease in about 60% and penetrating disease in around 40%. A total of some 170 mucosal samples from 57 patients were sequenced, with samples obtained at several locations on the surgical specimen and at postoperative endoscopy. The full study reports these points: More high-frequency clones were carried by sorted CD8 T cells than by CD4 T cells, suggesting that mucosal expansions were mainly CD8. Only a subgroup of patients, of unstated size, had their mucosal CD4 and CD8 T cells sorted and sequenced. Higher percentages of high-frequency clones at the time of surgery were linked to endoscopic recurrence, and every patient with clonality above 26.8% (18/57) had recurrence. A significantly higher proportion of clonal expansions was observed in active smokers at surgery than in non-smokers (about 25% vs 20%, p=0.02).

The time point label, read with the paper, signifies: sorted mucosal CD4 T cells. Before cell sorting, lamina propria lymphocytes from surgical specimens were separated using a Ficoll-hypaque gradient. Adults with ileal or ileocolonic Crohn's disease and an indication for ileocolonic resection were eligible for inclusion. Sorting of CD4 and CD8 T cells was performed on a BD FACSAria III, reaching a mean purity above 98%. To note about this clone: Its antigen remains undetermined. No base-level quality is on record; no much larger clone is a single base apart.

Library construction relied on the immunoSEQ multiplex PCR assay. Adaptive Biotechnology amplified CDR3 regions from genomic DNA with a two-step multiplex PCR that controlled for amplification bias. Primers for every V and J gene segment were used in the first PCR, and barcodes and Illumina adapters were added in the second PCR. CDR3 libraries were sequenced on an Illumina instrument. Processing in the source paper ran as follows. The analysis drew on both the pipelines supplied by the vendor and custom analysis of the raw data in R/Bioconductor running R version 3.3.0. Clonality, ranging from 0 to 1, was calculated as the inverse of the normalised Shannon entropy of all productive clones. High-frequency clones were defined as the repertoire share of the top 100 clones, retaining only clones passing a 95% confidence test. The Simpson index measured repertoire diversity, and the Morisita-Horn index measured overlap between samples. This is the immuneACCESS table as TCRdb keeps it, with only in-frame sequences that have V and J called. A part of the clones is gone; compared with another copy, unresolved V genes explain less than half, and the rest is unexplained. V and J calls and clone size are as listed in that table; D and trimming were resolved from the DNA. Present in this sample are some 3,500 clones, more than 75% of which were seen just once. The ten largest clonotypes hold about 2.9% of the sample.

This clonotype originated in an adult with Crohn's disease. What was sequenced was CD4+ T cells sorted from the ileum.

The CDR3 amino acid sequence is: CASSPWTSAQETQYF. Here is the DNA: TGTGCCAGCAGCCCTTGGACTAGCGCCCAAGAGACCCAGTACTTC. Recombination joined TRBV7-2 with TRBJ2-5, and TRBD2 aligns with 9 junction nucleotides. The CDR3 holds 15 amino acids from the cysteine to the phenylalanine. This entry keeps only the CDR3 DNA: 45 bases, framed from base 1. Germline trimming: 5 bases from V, 1 base from J; junction bases outside gene matches: 5. CDR1 and CDR2 (SGHTA, FQGNSA) derive from the germline V gene.